This TCR beta chain was recovered during a study of CD8+CD57+ T cells in acquired aplastic anemia. It was genomic DNA that served as the template for profiling TCR beta VDJ and CDR3. TCRdb itself ran the reads through MiXCR, one entry per CDR3 protein. The sample yields about 180,000 distinct CDR3 sequences, about 50% seen once. Individuals selected for sequencing had exhibited CD8+CD57+ cell expansion on flow cytometry. Worth noting for this clonotype: Its antigen is not identified.

V was pared by 5 bases and J by 8 bases, with 21 bases between. This CDR3 has 15 residues. General observations from the study: Researchers reported that CD8+ Simpson's diversity was not significantly different in patients versus controls.

Sequenced material: sorted CD4+, CD8+, or CD8+CD57+ T cells (not recorded which) from PBMCs. The sequence was obtained from a human donor with aplastic anemia. V and J are TRBV12-3 or TRBV12-4 and TRBJ1-2; weak D call: TRBD1 (6 bases). Written as DNA, the CDR3 is TGTGCCAGCAGTCAACTATCTGGCGGGGGGCTGGGCTACACCTTC. Its translation is CASSQLSGGGLGYTF.